The entry that follows covers one TCR beta chain sequence. The antigen remains unidentified. These data originate in a study of T cells expressing NK-cell markers. The overall study: The study drew TCR beta repertoires from sorted CD3+CD56+NKG2C+, CD3+CD56+NKG2C- and CD3+CD56-NKG2C+ T cells. Study-level points and caveats: NKG2C+ dominant clonotype frequencies in 5 or 6 donors were roughly 1.0-7.0% of CD8+ T cells. In a few donors, these clonotypes also led the CD3+CD56-NKG2C+ fraction.

In generating TCR beta cDNA, 5'RACE template switching with UMIs was used. TCRdb re-called the 5' RACE reads; one entry per CDR3 protein, DNA not given. This sample's table has about 260,000 distinct CDR3 sequences. In germline, CDR1 is SGHAT, CDR2 FQNNGV. The CDR3 sequence is 17 residues long. The chain couples TRBV11-2 to TRBJ2-5; checking the TCRdb D call of TRBD1 is not possible without DNA. The sequence came from a man between 18 and 29 years old in good health. The sample was blood T cells: a sorted CD56 or NKG2C T cell subset, CD4+ or CD8+ T cells, or bulk PBMC T cells (not recorded which). The CDR3 spells CASSGLQIGTRKQTQYF.